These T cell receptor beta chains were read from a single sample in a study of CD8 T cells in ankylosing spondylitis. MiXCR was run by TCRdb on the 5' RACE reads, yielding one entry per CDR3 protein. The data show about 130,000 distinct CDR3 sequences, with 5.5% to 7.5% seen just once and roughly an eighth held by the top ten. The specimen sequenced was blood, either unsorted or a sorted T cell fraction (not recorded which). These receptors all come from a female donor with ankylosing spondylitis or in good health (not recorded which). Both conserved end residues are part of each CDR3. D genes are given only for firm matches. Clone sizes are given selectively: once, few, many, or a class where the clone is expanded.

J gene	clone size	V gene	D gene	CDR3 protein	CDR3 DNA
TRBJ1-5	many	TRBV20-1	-	CSARSENSNQPQHF	TGCAGTGCTAGGAGCGAGAATAGCAATCAGCCCCAGCATTTT
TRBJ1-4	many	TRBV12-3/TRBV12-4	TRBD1	CASSFSWQGGEKLFF	TGTGCCAGCAGTTTCTCTTGGCAGGGGGGCGAAAAACTGTTTTTT
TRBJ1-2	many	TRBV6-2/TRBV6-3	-	CASSLPLGENYGYTF	TGTGCCAGCAGCCTACCCTTGGGGGAAAACTATGGCTACACCTTC
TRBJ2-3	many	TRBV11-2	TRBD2	CASSQPPLAGIPNSPDTQYF	TGTGCCAGCAGTCAACCCCCCCTAGCGGGGATACCCAATTCCCCAGATACGCAGTATTTT
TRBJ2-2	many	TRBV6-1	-	CASSLHKGTGELFF	TGTGCCAGCAGTCTTCATAAGGGTACCGGGGAGCTGTTTTTT
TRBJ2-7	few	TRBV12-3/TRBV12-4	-	CASRWGEGPYEQYF	TGTGCCAGCAGGTGGGGTGAGGGTCCCTACGAGCAGTACTTC
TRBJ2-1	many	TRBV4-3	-	CASSPTRTVGYEQFF	TGCGCCAGCAGCCCGACTAGGACGGTTGGCTATGAGCAGTTCTTC
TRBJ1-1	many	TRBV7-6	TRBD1	CASSAQGGNTEAFF	TGTGCCAGCAGCGCACAGGGGGGGAACACTGAAGCTTTCTTT
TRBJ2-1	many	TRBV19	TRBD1	CASSISQGANNEQFF	TGTGCCAGTAGTATATCACAGGGGGCTAACAATGAGCAGTTCTTC
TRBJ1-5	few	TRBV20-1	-	CSAIRGRGDQPQHF	TGCAGTGCTATTCGGGGTAGAGGCGATCAGCCCCAGCATTTT
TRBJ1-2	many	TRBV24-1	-	CATSVGQFDGYTF	TGTGCCACCAGTGTTGGACAGTTTGATGGCTACACCTTC
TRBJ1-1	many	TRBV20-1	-	CSARSVTESEAFF	TGCAGTGCTAGATCCGTGACAGAGAGTGAAGCTTTCTTT
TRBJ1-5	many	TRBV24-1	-	CATSAATGIGNQPQHF	TGTGCCACCAGTGCCGCGACAGGAATCGGCAATCAGCCCCAGCATTTT
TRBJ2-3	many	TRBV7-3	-	CASSPGPMDTQYF	TGTGCCAGCAGCCCCGGTCCCATGGATACGCAGTATTTT
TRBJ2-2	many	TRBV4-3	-	CASSPLGTYSNTGELFF	TGCGCCAGCAGCCCCTTAGGGACTTACTCAAACACCGGGGAGCTGTTTTTT
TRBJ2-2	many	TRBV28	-	CASRAWGLNTGELFF	TGTGCCAGCAGGGCATGGGGGCTAAACACCGGGGAGCTGTTTTTT
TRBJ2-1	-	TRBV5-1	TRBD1	CASSWTGYNEQFF	TGCGCCAGCAGCTGGACAGGGTACAATGAGCAGTTCTTC
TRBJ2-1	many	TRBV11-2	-	CASSVSGTARVEQFF	TGTGCCAGCAGCGTATCCGGGACTGCCCGGGTTGAGCAGTTCTTC
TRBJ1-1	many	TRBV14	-	CASSPGGENTEAFF	TGTGCCAGCAGCCCTGGAGGGGAGAACACTGAAGCTTTCTTT
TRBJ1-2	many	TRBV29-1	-	CSVPVGQDWEWANYGYTF	TGCAGCGTCCCTGTTGGTCAGGATTGGGAATGGGCTAACTATGGCTACACCTTC
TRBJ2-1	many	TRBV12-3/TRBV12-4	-	CASSFEGGLYNEQFF	TGTGCCAGCAGTTTTGAGGGGGGGCTCTACAATGAGCAGTTCTTC
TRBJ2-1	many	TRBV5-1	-	CASSLPGHAYNEQFF	TGCGCCAGCAGCTTGCCGGGGCACGCCTACAATGAGCAGTTCTTC
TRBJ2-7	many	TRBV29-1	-	CSVSGQGPYEQYF	TGCAGCGTCTCCGGACAAGGACCCTACGAGCAGTACTTC
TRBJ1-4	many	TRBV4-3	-	CASSQVADEKLFF	TGCGCCAGCAGCCAAGTGGCTGATGAAAAACTGTTTTTT
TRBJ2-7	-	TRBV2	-	CASREGAEQYF	TGTGCCAGCAGGGAGGGAGCCGAGCAGTACTTC
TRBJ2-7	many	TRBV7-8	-	CASSSAEDEQYF	TGTGCCAGCAGCTCAGCGGAGGACGAGCAGTACTTC
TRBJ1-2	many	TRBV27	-	CASTELRDVGSGYTF	TGTGCCAGCACTGAACTTCGGGACGTTGGTAGTGGCTACACCTTC
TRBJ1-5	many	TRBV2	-	CASSEEQPRQPQHF	TGTGCCAGCAGTGAGGAACAGCCACGTCAGCCCCAGCATTTT
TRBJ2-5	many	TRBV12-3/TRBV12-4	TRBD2	CASSPRGWGGVEETQYF	TGTGCCAGCAGTCCTCGGGGGTGGGGGGGGGTTGAAGAGACCCAGTACTTC
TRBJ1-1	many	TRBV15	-	CATSSGGLNTEAFF	TGTGCCACCAGCAGTGGGGGCTTGAACACTGAAGCTTTCTTT
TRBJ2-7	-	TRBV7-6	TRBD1	CASSSSRDRLSDSYEQYF	TGTGCCAGCAGCTCTTCCCGGGACAGACTATCCGACTCCTACGAGCAGTACTTC